A selection of T cell receptor beta chains follows, all from one sample in a study of neurological immune-mediated disorders. In TCRdb, the 5' RACE reads were re-called with MiXCR into one record per CDR3 protein. This sample carries tens of thousands of distinct CDR3 sequences, about 3.4% of them seen once, and the ten largest clones take about 4%. Sequencing used PBMCs. The receptors come from a man aged 40-49 years with multiple sclerosis. CDR3s include the opening cysteine and the closing phenylalanine or tryptophan. The order of the fields is CDR3 length, clone size, V gene, D gene, J gene, CDR3 DNA, CDR3 protein. The D gene is left open where the match is weak. Not every row has a clone size; where given, it reads once, few, many or a size class.

13	many	TRBV12-3/TRBV12-4	NA	TRBJ1-6	TGTGCCAGCAGTTCAGGGTATAGTTCACCCCTCCACTTT	CASSSGYSSPLHF
14	many	TRBV20-1	NA	TRBJ1-5	TGCAGTGCTCACCAGGGTCTGGACAATCAGCCCCAGCATTTT	CSAHQGLDNQPQHF
12	many	TRBV20-1	NA	TRBJ2-2	TGCAGTGCTTACTTTAACACCGGGGAGCTGTTTTTT	CSAYFNTGELFF
15	many	TRBV10-3	NA	TRBJ2-7	TGTGCCATCAGTGAGTCGGGATCACACGCCTACGAGCAGTACTTC	CAISESGSHAYEQYF
15	many	TRBV20-1	NA	TRBJ2-5	TGCAGTGCCAACCCTCCGCCGGGCCGGGGAGAGACCCAGTACTTC	CSANPPPGRGETQYF
16	many	TRBV7-8	TRBD2	TRBJ2-2	TGTGCCAGCACCCGACTAGCGGGAGTGGTTTCCGGGGAGCTGTTTTTT	CASTRLAGVVSGELFF
15	many	TRBV9	NA	TRBJ2-1	TGTGCCAGCAGCGTCCAGGGCGGCGGCCCGGATGAGCAGTTCTTC	CASSVQGGGPDEQFF
13	many	TRBV6-5	NA	TRBJ2-7	TGTGCCAGCAGTACCCAACAGGGAACCGAGCAGTACTTC	CASSTQQGTEQYF
16	many	TRBV5-1	NA	TRBJ2-2	TGCGCCAGCAGCTTGGGGCAGGGGCTGAACACCGGGGAGCTGTTTTTT	CASSLGQGLNTGELFF
16	many	TRBV5-1	TRBD1	TRBJ2-1	TGCGCCAGCAGCTTGGAGGGGACAGGCTCCTACAATGAGCAGTTCTTC	CASSLEGTGSYNEQFF
14	many	TRBV6-5	NA	TRBJ1-1	TGTGCCAGCAGTTACAGGGATACGAACACTGAAGCTTTCTTT	CASSYRDTNTEAFF
13	many	TRBV4-1	NA	TRBJ2-7	TGCGCCAGCAGCCGAGAACAGGGATACGAGCAGTACTTC	CASSREQGYEQYF
16	many	TRBV9	TRBD1	TRBJ1-3	TGTGCCAGCAGCCCGACAGGGGCAAGCTCTGGAAACACCATATATTTT	CASSPTGASSGNTIYF
15	NA	TRBV18	NA	TRBJ2-2	TGTGCCAGCTCACCACGTGAGGGGAACACCGGGGAGCTGTTTTTT	CASSPREGNTGELFF
11	many	TRBV20-1	NA	TRBJ1-1	TGCAGTGCTAGAGGCAGCTCTGAAGCTTTCTTT	CSARGSSEAFF
15	many	TRBV7-6	TRBD2	TRBJ2-5	TGTGCCAGCAGCTTAGGTAGCGGGGCTAAAGAGACCCAGTACTTC	CASSLGSGAKETQYF
13	many	TRBV7-2	NA	TRBJ1-1	TGTGCCAGCAGCTTAGGCGGGGGGGGTGAAGCTTTCTTT	CASSLGGGGEAFF
18	NA	TRBV6-6	TRBD1	TRBJ1-5	TGTGCCAGCAGTTATCCGGGACAGGGTGCAGTCGGCAATCAGCCCCAGCATTTT	CASSYPGQGAVGNQPQHF
13	many	TRBV20-1	NA	TRBJ2-5	TGCAGTGCTAGATGGGGGGGCGGTGAGACCCAGTACTTC	CSARWGGGETQYF
15	NA	TRBV5-1	NA	TRBJ2-7	TGCGCCAGCAGCTTAGCTGGGCTCAGCTCCTACGAGCAGTACTTC	CASSLAGLSSYEQYF